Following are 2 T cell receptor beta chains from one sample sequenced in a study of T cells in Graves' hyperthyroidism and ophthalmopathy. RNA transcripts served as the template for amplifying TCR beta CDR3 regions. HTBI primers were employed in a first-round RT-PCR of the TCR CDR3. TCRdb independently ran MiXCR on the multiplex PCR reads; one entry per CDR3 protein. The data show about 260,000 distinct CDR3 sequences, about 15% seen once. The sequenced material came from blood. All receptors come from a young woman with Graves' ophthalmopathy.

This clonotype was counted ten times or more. In DNA, the CDR3 is TGTGCCAGTAGTCCGCCCTTGGTCTCCACAGATACGCAGTATTTT. The encoded protein is CASSPPLVSTDTQYF. The genes are TRBV19 and TRBJ2-3; D gene ambiguous. The ends were cut back, 5 bases at V and 2 bases at J, with 14 bases in the middle. Germline CDR1 is LNHDA and CDR2 is SQIVND (reference sequence). The CDR3 runs 15 residues.

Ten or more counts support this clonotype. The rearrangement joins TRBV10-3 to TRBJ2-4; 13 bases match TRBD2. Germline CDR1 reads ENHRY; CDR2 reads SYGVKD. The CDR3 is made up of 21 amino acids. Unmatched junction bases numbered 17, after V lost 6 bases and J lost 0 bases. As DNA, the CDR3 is TGTGCCATCAGCGACCGAAATACTAGCGGGAGGGTTTTGCTAGCCAAAAACATTCAGTACTTC. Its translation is CAISDRNTSGRVLLAKNIQYF.